This T cell receptor beta chain was retrieved from a study of blood T cell repertoires in COVID-19. Study summary: Specimens from acute and convalescent COVID-19 originated in the United States, Italy and Spain. T cells, B-cell-depleted T cells, or PBMCs provided the cDNA or gDNA that served as material.

V was pared by 0 bases and J by 3 bases, with 5 bases between. The germline V gene has CDR1 SGDLS and CDR2 YYNGEE. This CDR3 has 13 residues. In the source study's methods: Reference gene primer amplification in the assay estimated nucleated cell counts. Using immunoSEQ multiplex PCR, the repertoire was profiled, and TCRdb retains in-frame clones only, with some absent. V, J and clone size reflect that table, while D and trimming were determined from the DNA. The table includes almost 300,000 clones, more than 85% detected once. The source of this sequence is a man between 65 and 85 years old with acute or convalescent COVID-19. The chain carries TRBV9 and TRBJ2-3, with D unclear. Sequences were obtained from peripheral blood. CDR3 residues: CASSVGQTDTQYF. The CDR3 DNA follows: TGTGCCAGCAGCGTAGGACAAACAGATACGCAGTATTTT. Full variable domain (rest looked up from reference TRBV9 and TRBJ2-3): DSGVTQTPKHLITATGQRVTLRCSPRSGDLSVYWYQQSLDQGLQFLIQYYNGEERAKGNILERFSAQQFPDLHSELNLSSLELGDSALYFCASSVGQTDTQYFGPGTRLTVL.